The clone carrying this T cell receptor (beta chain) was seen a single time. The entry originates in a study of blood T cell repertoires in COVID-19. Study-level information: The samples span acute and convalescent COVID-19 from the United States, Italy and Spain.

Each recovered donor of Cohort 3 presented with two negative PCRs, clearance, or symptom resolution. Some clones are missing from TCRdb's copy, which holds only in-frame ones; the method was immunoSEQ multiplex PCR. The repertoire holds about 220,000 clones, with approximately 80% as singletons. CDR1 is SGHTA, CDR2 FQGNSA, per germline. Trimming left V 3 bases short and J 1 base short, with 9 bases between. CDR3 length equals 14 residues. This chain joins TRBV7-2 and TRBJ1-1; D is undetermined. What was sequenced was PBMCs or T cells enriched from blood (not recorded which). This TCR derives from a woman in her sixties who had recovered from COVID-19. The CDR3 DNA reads TGTGCCAGCAGCTTCCGGGTACGGAACACTGAAGCTTTCTTT. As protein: CASSFRVRNTEAFF.